This TCR beta chain came from a study of human versus mouse CDR3 diversity and MHC coevolution. General study points: A handful of MHC II alleles selected the human T cells. About 1.7 million TCR beta clonotypes were estimated for humans, the largest repertoire. Human CDR3s averaged more deletions and insertions than mouse CDR3s.

The repertoire was sequenced with immunoSEQ multiplex PCR; TCRdb's copy has only in-frame clones and lacks some. The sample consists of 80,000 or so clones, 93% of them appearing once. CDR1 is SSHAT and CDR2 is FNYEAQ in the germline V gene (reference sequence). After removal of 3 bases from V and 3 bases from J, the junction contained 3 bases not matched to a gene. This CDR3 has 14 amino acids. A word on this clone: Antigen specificity is unknown. The same CDR3 can be traced to other DNA sequences in this sample.

Sorting isolated naive CD4 T cells lacking CD45RO and expressing CD62L. Sequenced input: naive CD4+ T cells from blood. Described subset: CD45RO-negative CD62L-positive naive CD4 T cells. The sequence was collected from a person between 25 and 70 years old in good health. The chain uses TRBV7-7 and TRBJ2-3; 7 bases fit TRBD1. The CDR3 reads CASSLRQGTDTQYF. Here the CDR3 DNA reads TGTGCCAGCAGCTTGAGACAGGGAACAGATACGCAGTATTTT.